Below, 12 T cell receptor beta chains from the same sample are listed, as sequenced in a study of PD-1 blockade in classical Hodgkin lymphoma. The assay was immunoSEQ multiplex PCR, and TCRdb's table has in-frame clones only and misses some. Of more than 35,000 clones detected, around 88% appear once; the ten largest clones hold approximately 8.1%. All patients experienced relapse after autologous stem cell transplantation, and brentuximab vedotin exposure was variable. This specimen consisted of peripheral blood mononuclear cells (PBMCs), obtained before the second cycle of nivolumab. Receptors were obtained from a human donor with classical Hodgkin lymphoma.

This chain uses TRBV13 with TRBJ1-1; D is possibly TRBD1 (5 bases). CDR1 and CDR2 (germline): PRHDT, FYEKMQ (reference sequence). Trimming shortened V by 3 bases and J by 8 bases, and 16 bases separated the two germline ends. The CDR3 has 14 amino acids. CDR3 coding DNA: TGTGCCAGCAGCTTCCGAGGGACCGGCCCGGAAGCTTTCTTT. Translation gives CASSFRGTGPEAFF. The full variable domain, rest sourced from reference TRBV13 and TRBJ1-1, is AAGVIQSPRHLIKEKRETATLKCYPIPRHDTVYWYQQGPGQDPQFLISFYEKMQSDKGSIPDRFSAQQFSDYHSELNMSSLELGDSALYFCASSFRGTGPEAFFGQGTRLTVV.

The V and J genes are TRBV5-1 and TRBJ1-1; D is ambiguous. Germline V gene data show CDR1 as SGHRS and CDR2 as YFSETQ. The V and J ends lost 7 bases and 3 bases respectively, with 16 bases between them. The CDR3 spans 14 residues. CDR3 sequence: CASFELREDTEAFF. The DNA of the CDR3 is TGCGCCAGCTTTGAGTTAAGGGAAGACACTGAAGCTTTCTTT. Complete variable domain (other parts from reference TRBV5-1 and TRBJ1-1): KAGVTQTPRYLIKTRGQQVTLSCSPISGHRSVSWYQQTPGQGLQFLFEYFSETQRNKGNFPGRFSGRQFSNSRSEMNVSTLELGDSALYLCASFELREDTEAFFGQGTRLTVV.

The chain uses TRBV11-2 and TRBJ2-1, with 8 bases aligning to TRBD2. The germline V gene has CDR1 SGHAT and CDR2 FQNNGV. Trimming took 5 bases from V and 5 from J; bases not matched to a gene: 2. The CDR3 extends over 13 amino acids. The CDR3 bases are TGTGCCAGCAGCGGGCGGGAGGACAATGAGCAGTTCTTC. Translation gives CASSGREDNEQFF.

The V gene is TRBV5-1, the J gene TRBJ2-1; D is possibly TRBD1 (5 bases). V lost 1 base and J lost 9, with 11 bases in between. Germline V gene data show CDR1 as SGHRS and CDR2 as YFSETQ. The CDR3 is 13 residues long. The CDR3 DNA reads as TGCGCCAGCAGCTTGCAACAGGAACTTGAGCAGTTCTTC. This codes for CASSLQQELEQFF.

V is TRBV27 and J is TRBJ1-1; no firm D call. The CDR3 consists of 14 residues. The germline CDR1 and CDR2 sequences are MNHEY and SMNVEV (reference sequence). Trimming removed 6 bases from V and 1 base from J, with 12 bases in between. As DNA, the CDR3 is TGTGCCAGCAGAATTACCCTCGGGAACACTGAAGCTTTCTTT. Amino acids: CASRITLGNTEAFF.

About this clone: Distinct nucleotide sequences in the sample also encode this CDR3. This chain joins TRBV6-5 and TRBJ1-5, with D uncertain. V dropped 6 bases and J dropped 3 bases, with 12 bases sitting between them. The germline gives CDR1 MNHEY, CDR2 SVGAGI. The CDR3 consists of 14 residues. The CDR3 protein is CASSLWGFNQPQHF. As DNA, the CDR3 is TGTGCCAGCAGCCTATGGGGATTCAATCAGCCCCAGCATTTT.

This chain connects TRBV7-9 to TRBJ2-7; D gene uncertain. V lost 5 bases and J 3 bases, leaving 5 bases between the germline ends. The CDR3 is 11 amino acids. Germline values: CDR1 SEHNR, CDR2 FQNEAQ (reference sequence). The CDR3 sequence: CASSDIYEQYF. CDR3 DNA: TGTGCCAGCAGCGATATCTACGAGCAGTACTTC.

The chain is built from TRBV7-2 and TRBJ2-3; D call uncertain. This CDR3 has 13 residues. Germline V lookup: CDR1 SGHTA, CDR2 FQGNSA. V lost 1 base and J lost 1, with 3 bases in between. This CDR3 is CASSLGRTDTQYF. The CDR3, as DNA: TGTGCCAGCAGCTTAGGGCGCACAGATACGCAGTATTTT. Full variable domain (rest looked up from reference TRBV7-2 and TRBJ2-3): GAGVSQSPSNKVTEKGKDVELRCDPISGHTALYWYRQSLGQGLEFLIYFQGNSAPDKSGLPSDRFSAERTGGSVSTLTIQRTQQEDSAVYLCASSLGRTDTQYFGPGTRLTVL.

This chain uses TRBV18 with TRBJ2-7, with 10 bases fitting TRBD2. Germline CDR1 and CDR2: KGHSH and LQKENI. The CDR3 contains 17 residues. With V trimmed by 0 bases and J by 2 bases, 7 bases remained unmatched. For the CDR3, the DNA is TGTGCCAGCTCACCACCGAACCGACTAGCGGGCCCCTACGAGCAGTACTTC. It yields the protein CASSPPNRLAGPYEQYF.

This clone was observed a few times. This sequence joins TRBV27 and TRBJ1-5; D gene unclear. V lost 10 bases, J lost 7 bases, and 14 bases lay in between. Germline values: CDR1 MNHEY, CDR2 SMNVEV (reference sequence). There are 12 residues in the CDR3. The CDR3 DNA reads TGTGCCACCGCAGGTTGGGGACAGCCCCAGCATTTT. Translated: CATAGWGQPQHF.

The CDR3 reads CASSQRQGSYEQYF. CDR3 in DNA: TGTGCCAGCAGTCAACGACAGGGAAGCTACGAGCAGTACTTC. This rearrangement joins TRBV6-6 to TRBJ2-7; 7 bases agree with TRBD1. The CDR3 sequence is 14 residues long. Germline values: CDR1 MNHNY, CDR2 SVGAGI (reference sequence). With 5 bases clipped from V and 3 bases from J, the junction kept 7 bases outside the gene matches.

The rearrangement links TRBV9 to TRBJ2-1; no definite D call. V shed 0 bases and J shed 6 bases, with 4 bases lying between them. Per germline, CDR1 SGDLS and CDR2 YYNGEE. The CDR3 is made up of 12 amino acids. CDR3 nucleotides: TGTGCCAGCAGCGTAGTATCCAATGAGCAGTTCTTC. It is translated as CASSVVSNEQFF.